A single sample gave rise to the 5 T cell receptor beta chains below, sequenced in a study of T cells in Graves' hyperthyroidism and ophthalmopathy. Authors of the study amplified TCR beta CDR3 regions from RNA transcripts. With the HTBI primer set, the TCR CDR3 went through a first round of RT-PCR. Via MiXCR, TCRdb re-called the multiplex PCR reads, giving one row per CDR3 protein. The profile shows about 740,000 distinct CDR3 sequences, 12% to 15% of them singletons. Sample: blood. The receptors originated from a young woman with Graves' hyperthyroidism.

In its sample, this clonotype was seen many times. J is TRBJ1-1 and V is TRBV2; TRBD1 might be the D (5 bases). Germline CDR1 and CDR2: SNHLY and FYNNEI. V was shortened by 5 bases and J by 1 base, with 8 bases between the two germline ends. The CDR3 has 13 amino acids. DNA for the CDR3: TGTGCCAGCAGTTACAGGCAGAACACTGAAGCTTTCTTT. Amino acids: CASSYRQNTEAFF. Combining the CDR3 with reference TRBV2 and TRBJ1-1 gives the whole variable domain EPEVTQTPSHQVTQMGQEVILRCVPISNHLYFYWYRQILGQKVEFLVSFYNNEISEKSEIFDDQFSVERPDGSNFTLKIRSTKLEDSAMYFCASSYRQNTEAFFGQGTRLTVV.

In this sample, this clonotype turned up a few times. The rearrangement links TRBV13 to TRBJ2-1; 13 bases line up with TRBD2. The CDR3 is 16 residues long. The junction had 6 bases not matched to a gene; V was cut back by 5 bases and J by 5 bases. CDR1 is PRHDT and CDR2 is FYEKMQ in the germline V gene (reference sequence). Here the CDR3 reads CASSPTSGRPNNEQFF. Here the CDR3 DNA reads TGTGCCAGCAGCCCGACTAGCGGGAGGCCCAACAATGAGCAGTTCTTC.

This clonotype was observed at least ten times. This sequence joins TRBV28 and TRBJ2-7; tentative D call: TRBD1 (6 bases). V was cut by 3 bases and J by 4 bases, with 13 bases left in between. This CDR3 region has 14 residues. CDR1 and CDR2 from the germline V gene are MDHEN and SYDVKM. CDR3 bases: TGTGCCAGCAGTTTGGGGGTACAGGGATACGAGCAGTACTTC. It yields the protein CASSLGVQGYEQYF. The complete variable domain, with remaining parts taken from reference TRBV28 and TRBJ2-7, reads DVKVTQSSRYLVKRTGEKVFLECVQDMDHENMFWYRQDPGLGLRLIYFSYDVKMKEKGDIPEGYSVSREKKERFSLILESASTNQTSMYLCASSLGVQGYEQYFGPGTRLTVT.

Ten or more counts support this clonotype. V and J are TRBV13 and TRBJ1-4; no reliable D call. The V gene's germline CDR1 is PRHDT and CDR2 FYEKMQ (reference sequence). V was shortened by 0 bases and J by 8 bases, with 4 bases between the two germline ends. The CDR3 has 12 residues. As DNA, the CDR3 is TGTGCCAGCAGCTTAGGACAGGAAAAACTGTTTTTT. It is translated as CASSLGQEKLFF.

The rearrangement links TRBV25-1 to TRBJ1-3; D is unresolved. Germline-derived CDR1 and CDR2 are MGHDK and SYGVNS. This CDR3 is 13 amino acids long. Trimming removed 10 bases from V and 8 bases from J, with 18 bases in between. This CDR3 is CATNRDPSDTIYF. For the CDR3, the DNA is TGTGCCACCAACCGGGATCCTTCGGACACCATATATTTT.